The clone carrying this TCR beta chain has at least ten counts. These data originate in a study of molecular identifiers for immune sequencing clone quantification. TCRdb redid the calling of the PCR reads with MiXCR, one entry per CDR3 protein. The repertoire holds over 600,000 distinct CDR3 sequences, with less than 20% as singletons. The sample taken for sequencing was naive CD8+ T cells from blood, with Jurkat cell RNA spiked in. Subset specified: FACS-sorted CD8+CD4-CCR7+CD45RA+ naive T cells. The TCR sequence derives from a human donor in good health. Some libraries in this study had Jurkat cell RNA spiked in.

The CDR3 spells CASSSRQGGSTDTQYF. The CDR3 DNA follows: TGTGCCAGCAGCTCAAGACAGGGGGGATCCACAGATACGCAGTATTTT. V usage is TRBV5-5 and J usage is TRBJ2-3; 9 bases are a match to TRBD1. This CDR3 is built from 16 residues. The V and J ends lost 3 bases and 2 bases, in that order; junction bases with no gene match: 7. Germline assignment: CDR1 SGHKS and CDR2 YYEKEE (reference sequence).